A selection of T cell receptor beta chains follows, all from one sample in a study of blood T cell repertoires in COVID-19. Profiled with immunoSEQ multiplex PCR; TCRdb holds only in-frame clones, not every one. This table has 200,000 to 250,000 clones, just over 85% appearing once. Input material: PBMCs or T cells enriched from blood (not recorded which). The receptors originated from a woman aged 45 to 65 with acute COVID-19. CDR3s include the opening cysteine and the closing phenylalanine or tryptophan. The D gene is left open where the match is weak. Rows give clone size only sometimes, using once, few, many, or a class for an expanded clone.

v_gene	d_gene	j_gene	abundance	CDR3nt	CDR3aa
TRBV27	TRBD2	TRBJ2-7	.	TGTGCCAGCAGTCCCTATTCCGGGACTAACTACGAGCAGTACTTC	CASSPYSGTNYEQYF
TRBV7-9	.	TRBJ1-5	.	TGTGCCAGCAGCTTAGCGGGCCAGCCCCAGCATTTT	CASSLAGQPQHF
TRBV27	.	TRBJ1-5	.	TGTGCCAGCAGTTTAAATGGCGCGGGGGGCTGGAATCAGCCCCAGCATTTT	CASSLNGAGGWNQPQHF
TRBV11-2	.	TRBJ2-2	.	TGTGCCAGCAGCTCTCTTGTGGCTCACACCGGGGAGCTGTTTTTT	CASSSLVAHTGELFF
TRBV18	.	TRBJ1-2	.	TGTGCCAGCTCACCACCTGGCCAGTTATATGGCTACACCTTC	CASSPPGQLYGYTF
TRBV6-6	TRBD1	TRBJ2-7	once	TGTGCCAGCAGTTACTCACAGGGGGAGTACGGCTACGAGCAGTACTTC	CASSYSQGEYGYEQYF
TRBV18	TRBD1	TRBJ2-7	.	TGTGCCAGCTCACCGGACAGGAACTCCTACGAGCAGTACTTC	CASSPDRNSYEQYF
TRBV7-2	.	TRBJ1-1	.	TGTGCCAGCAGCTTAGGGCCGCCGGGGGGCACTGAAGCTTTCTTT	CASSLGPPGGTEAFF
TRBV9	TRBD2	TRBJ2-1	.	TGTGCCAGCAGCGCCTCCCCCACTAGCGGTATTTGGGGAGAGCAGTTCTTC	CASSASPTSGIWGEQFF
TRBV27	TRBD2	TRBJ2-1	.	TGTGCCAGCAGTTTAGGCGGGAGAAGTCCTTCGCAGTTCTTC	CASSLGGRSPSQFF
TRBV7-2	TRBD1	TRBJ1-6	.	TGTGCCAGCAGCTCGACAGGGGGCATTAGCTCCTATAATTCACCCCTCCACTTT	CASSSTGGISSYNSPLHF
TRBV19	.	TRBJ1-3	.	TGTGCCAGTAGTATCCGGAGAGGCTCTGGAAACACCATATATTTT	CASSIRRGSGNTIYF
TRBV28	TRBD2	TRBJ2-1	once	TGTGCCAGCAGTGCCTCGCGGGGGTACAATGAGCAGTTCTTC	CASSASRGYNEQFF